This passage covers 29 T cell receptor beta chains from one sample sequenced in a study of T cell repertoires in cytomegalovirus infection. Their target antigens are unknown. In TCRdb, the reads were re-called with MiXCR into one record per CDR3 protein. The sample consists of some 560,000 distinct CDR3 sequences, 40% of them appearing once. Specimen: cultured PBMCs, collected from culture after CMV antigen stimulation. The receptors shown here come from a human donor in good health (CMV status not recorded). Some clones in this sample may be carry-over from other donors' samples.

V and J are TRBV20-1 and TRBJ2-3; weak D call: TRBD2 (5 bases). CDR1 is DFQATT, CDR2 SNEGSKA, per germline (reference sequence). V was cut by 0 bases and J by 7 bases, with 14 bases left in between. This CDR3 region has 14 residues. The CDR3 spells CSAREGGSRNTQYF. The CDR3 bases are TGCAGTGCTAGAGAGGGTGGGAGCCGGAATACGCAGTATTTT.

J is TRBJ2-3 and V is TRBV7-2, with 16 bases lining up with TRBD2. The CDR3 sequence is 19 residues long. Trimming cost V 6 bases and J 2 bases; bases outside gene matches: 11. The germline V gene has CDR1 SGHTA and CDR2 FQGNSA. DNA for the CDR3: TGTGCCAGCAGATTACCCGGGACTAGCGGGGGGGCTCTCACAGATACGCAGTATTTT. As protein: CASRLPGTSGGALTDTQYF.

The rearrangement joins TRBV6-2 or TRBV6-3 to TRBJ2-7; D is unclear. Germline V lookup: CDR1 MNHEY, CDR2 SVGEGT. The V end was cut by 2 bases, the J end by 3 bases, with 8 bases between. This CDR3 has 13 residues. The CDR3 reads CASSYQTVYEQYF. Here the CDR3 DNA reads TGTGCCAGCAGTTACCAGACGGTCTACGAGCAGTACTTC.

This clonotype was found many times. The CDR3 here is CASSKVGPAGTQYF. The CDR3 nucleotides read TGTGCCAGTAGTAAGGTTGGGCCGGCGGGGACCCAGTACTTC. V and J are TRBV19 and TRBJ2-5; the D gene is possibly TRBD2 (5 bases). Germline values: CDR1 LNHDA, CDR2 SQIVND (reference sequence). V lost 4 bases, J lost 7 bases, and 16 bases lay in between. The CDR3 consists of 14 residues.

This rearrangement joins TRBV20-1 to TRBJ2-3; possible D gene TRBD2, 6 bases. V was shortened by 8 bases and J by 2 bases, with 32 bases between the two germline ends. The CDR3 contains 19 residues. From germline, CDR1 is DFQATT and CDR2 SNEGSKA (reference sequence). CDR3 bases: TGCAGTTCCCTCGTACTAGGTCCGTCCCGGGACTCACTCACAGATACGCAGTATTTT. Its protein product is CSSLVLGPSRDSLTDTQYF.

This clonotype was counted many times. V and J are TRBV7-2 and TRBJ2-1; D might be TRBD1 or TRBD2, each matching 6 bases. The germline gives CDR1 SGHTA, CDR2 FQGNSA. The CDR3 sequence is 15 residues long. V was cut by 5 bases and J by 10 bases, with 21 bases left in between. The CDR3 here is CASSPSLGGGVEQFF. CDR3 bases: TGTGCCAGCAGCCCGAGCCTGGGGGGCGGGGTGGAGCAGTTCTTC.

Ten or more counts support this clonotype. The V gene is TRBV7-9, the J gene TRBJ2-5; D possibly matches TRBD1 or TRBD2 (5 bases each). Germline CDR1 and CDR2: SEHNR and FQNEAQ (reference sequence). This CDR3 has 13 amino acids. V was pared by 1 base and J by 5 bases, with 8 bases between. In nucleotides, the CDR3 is TGTGCCAGCAGCTTAGGGGGGTCTGAGACCCAGTACTTC. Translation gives CASSLGGSETQYF.

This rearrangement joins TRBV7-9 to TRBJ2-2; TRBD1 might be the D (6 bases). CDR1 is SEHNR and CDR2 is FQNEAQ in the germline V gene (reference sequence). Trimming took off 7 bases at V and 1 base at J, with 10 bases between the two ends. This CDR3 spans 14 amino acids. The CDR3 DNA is TGTGCCAGCACCCCGACAGGGAACACCGGGGAGCTGTTTTTT. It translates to CASTPTGNTGELFF.

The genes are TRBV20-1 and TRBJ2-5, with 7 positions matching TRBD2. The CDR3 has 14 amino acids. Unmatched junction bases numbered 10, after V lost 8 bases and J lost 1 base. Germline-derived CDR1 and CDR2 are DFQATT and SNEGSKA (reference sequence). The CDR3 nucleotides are TGCAGTACTCTGACCCCGGGGGGCCAAGAGACCCAGTACTTC. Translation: CSTLTPGGQETQYF.

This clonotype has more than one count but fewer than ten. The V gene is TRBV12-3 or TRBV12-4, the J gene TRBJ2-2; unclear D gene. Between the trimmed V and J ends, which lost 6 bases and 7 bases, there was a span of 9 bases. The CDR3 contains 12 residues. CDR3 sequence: CASRESYGELFF. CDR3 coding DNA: TGTGCCAGCAGGGAGAGTTACGGGGAGCTGTTTTTT.

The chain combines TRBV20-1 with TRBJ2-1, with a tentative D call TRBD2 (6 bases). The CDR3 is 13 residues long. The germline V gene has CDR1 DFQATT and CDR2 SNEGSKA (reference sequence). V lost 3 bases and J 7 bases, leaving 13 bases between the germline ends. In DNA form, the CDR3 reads TGCAGTGCTAGTGGGACTTCTACAAATGAGCAGTTCTTC. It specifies CSASGTSTNEQFF.

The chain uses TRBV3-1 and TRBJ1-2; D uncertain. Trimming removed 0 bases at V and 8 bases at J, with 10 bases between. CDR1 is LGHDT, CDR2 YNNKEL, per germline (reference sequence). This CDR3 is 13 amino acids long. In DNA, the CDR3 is TGTGCCAGCAGCCAAGATAATCCGGGGGGCTACACCTTC. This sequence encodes CASSQDNPGGYTF.

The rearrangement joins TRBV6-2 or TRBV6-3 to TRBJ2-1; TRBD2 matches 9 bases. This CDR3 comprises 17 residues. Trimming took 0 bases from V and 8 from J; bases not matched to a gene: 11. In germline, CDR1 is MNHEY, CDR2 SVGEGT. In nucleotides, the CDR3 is TGTGCCAGCAGTTACTCGATTAGCGGGAGCGTCTGGGATGAGCAGTTCTTC. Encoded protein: CASSYSISGSVWDEQFF.

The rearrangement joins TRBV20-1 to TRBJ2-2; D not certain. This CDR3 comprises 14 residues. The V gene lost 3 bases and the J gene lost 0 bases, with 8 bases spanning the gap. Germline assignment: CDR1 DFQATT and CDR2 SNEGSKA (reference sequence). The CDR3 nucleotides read TGCAGTGCTAGTTTCGATCCGAACACCGGGGAGCTGTTTTTT. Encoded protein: CSASFDPNTGELFF.

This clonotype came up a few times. The CDR3 reads CASSLSGQGNYEQYF. The CDR3 DNA reads TGTGCCAGCAGCCTGAGCGGACAGGGCAACTACGAGCAGTACTTC. V usage is TRBV7-8 and J usage is TRBJ2-7; the match to TRBD1 covers 8 bases. The CDR3 has 15 amino acids. Germline CDR1 SGHVS, CDR2 FQNEAQ. The V segment lost 5 bases and the J segment 3 bases; nucleotides outside the gene matches: 9.

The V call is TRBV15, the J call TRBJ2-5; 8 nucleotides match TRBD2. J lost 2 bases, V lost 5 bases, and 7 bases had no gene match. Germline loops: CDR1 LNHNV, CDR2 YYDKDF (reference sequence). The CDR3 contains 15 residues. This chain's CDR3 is CATSPLAGTQETQYF. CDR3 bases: TGTGCCACCAGCCCCTTAGCGGGGACTCAAGAGACCCAGTACTTC.

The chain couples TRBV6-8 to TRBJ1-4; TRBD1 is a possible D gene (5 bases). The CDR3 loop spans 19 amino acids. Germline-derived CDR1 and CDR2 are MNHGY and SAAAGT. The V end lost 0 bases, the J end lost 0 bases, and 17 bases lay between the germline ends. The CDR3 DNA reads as TGTGCCAGCAGTTACTCGAGAGGCGGGGGGTTCTCAACTAATGAAAAACTGTTTTTT. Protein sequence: CASSYSRGGGFSTNEKLFF.

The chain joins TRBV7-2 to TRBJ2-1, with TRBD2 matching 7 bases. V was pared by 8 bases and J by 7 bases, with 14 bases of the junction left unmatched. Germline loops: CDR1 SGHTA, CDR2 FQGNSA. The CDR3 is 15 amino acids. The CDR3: CASRPGGGVRNEQFF. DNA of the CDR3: TGTGCCAGCCGGCCGGGGGGAGGGGTGAGGAATGAGCAGTTCTTC. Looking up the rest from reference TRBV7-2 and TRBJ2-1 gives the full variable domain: GAGVSQSPSNKVTEKGKDVELRCDPISGHTALYWYRQSLGQGLEFLIYFQGNSAPDKSGLPSDRFSAERTGGSVSTLTIQRTQQEDSAVYLCASRPGGGVRNEQFFGPGTRLTVL.

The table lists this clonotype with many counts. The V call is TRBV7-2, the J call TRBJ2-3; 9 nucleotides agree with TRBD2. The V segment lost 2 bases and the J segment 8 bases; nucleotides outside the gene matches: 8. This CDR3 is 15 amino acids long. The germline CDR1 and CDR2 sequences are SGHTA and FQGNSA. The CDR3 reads CASSLFGTSRGTQYF. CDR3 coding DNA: TGTGCCAGCAGCTTATTCGGGACTAGCCGCGGTACGCAGTATTTT.

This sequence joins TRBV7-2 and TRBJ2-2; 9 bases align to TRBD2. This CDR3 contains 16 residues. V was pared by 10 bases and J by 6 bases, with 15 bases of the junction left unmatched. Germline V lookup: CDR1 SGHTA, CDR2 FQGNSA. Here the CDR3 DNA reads TGTGCCACCAATCCGGGGGGCGGGAGGGCCGCCGGGGAGCTGTTTTTT. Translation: CATNPGGGRAAGELFF.

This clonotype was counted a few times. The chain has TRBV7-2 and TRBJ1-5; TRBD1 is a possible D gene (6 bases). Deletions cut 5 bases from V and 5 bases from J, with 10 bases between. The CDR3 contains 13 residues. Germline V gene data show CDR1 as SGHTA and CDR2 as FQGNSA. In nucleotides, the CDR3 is TGTGCCAGCAGCGTCGGGGGCCATCAGCCCCAGCATTTT. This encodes CASSVGGHQPQHF.

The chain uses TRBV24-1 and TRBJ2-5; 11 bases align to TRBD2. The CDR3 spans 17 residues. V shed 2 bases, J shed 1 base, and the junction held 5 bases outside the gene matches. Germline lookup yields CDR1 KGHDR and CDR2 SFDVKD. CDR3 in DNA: TGTGCCACCAGTGATTCCGGGACTAGCGGCTTCCAAGAGACCCAGTACTTC. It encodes CATSDSGTSGFQETQYF.

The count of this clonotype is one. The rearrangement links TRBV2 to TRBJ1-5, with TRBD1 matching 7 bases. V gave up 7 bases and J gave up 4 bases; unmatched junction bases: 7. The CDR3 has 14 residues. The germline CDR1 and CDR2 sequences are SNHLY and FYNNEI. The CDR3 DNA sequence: TGTGCCAGCAAGGGGGCAGGGATGAATCAGCCCCAGCATTTT. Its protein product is CASKGAGMNQPQHF.

CDR3 DNA sequence: TGCAGCGTTGAAGATCGTATCGGGAACCTGGCAGATACGCAGTATTTT. Translated, it gives CSVEDRIGNLADTQYF. V usage is TRBV29-1 and J usage is TRBJ2-3, with D possibly matching TRBD2 (5 bases). CDR3 length: 16 amino acids. Trimming shortened V by 0 bases and J by 4 bases, and 17 bases separated the two germline ends. From germline, CDR1 is SQVTM and CDR2 ANQGSEA.

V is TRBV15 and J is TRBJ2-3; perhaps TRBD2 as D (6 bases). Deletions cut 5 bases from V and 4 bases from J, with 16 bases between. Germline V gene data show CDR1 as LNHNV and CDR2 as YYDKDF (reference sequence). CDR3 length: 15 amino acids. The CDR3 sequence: CATSPTRRIPDTQYF. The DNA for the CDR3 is TGTGCCACCAGCCCGACTAGACGGATACCAGATACGCAGTATTTT.

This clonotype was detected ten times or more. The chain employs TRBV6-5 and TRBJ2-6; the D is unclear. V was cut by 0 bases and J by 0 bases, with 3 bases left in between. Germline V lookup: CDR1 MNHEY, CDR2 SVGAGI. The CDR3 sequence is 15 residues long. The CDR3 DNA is TGTGCCAGCAGTTACTCGAGCTCTGGGGCCAACGTCCTGACTTTC. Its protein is CASSYSSSGANVLTF.

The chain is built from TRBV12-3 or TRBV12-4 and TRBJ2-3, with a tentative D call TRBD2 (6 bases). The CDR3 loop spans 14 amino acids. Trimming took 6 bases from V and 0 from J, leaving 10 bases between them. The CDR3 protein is CASRTGTSTDTQYF. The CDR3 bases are TGTGCCAGCAGGACCGGGACTAGCACAGATACGCAGTATTTT.

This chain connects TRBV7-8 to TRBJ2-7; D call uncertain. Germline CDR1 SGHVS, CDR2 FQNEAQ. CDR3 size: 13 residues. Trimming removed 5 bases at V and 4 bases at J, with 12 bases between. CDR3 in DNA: TGTGCCAGCAGCCCCCGAAGCCTTTACGAGCAGTACTTC. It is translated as CASSPRSLYEQYF.

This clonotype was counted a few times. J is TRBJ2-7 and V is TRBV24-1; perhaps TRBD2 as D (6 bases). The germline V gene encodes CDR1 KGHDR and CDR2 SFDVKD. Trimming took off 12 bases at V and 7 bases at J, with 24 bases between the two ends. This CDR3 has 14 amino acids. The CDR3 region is CASNLWEIREEQYF. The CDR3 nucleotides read TGTGCCTCCAACCTATGGGAGATACGGGAGGAGCAGTACTTC.